This TCR beta chain was captured in a study of blood T cell repertoires in COVID-19 (dated by TCRdb to 2018 to 2021). Regarding the complete study: Collaborator samples came from the United States, Italy and Spain and covered acute and convalescent phases of COVID-19. Subjects who had been exposed to COVID-19, were actively infected with it, or had recovered from it provided the deeply sampled blood TCRbeta repertoires that made up the dataset. The samples were drawn from the first 160 participants of the ongoing ImmuneRACE study and from 1,254 subjects provided by 6 global collaborators. The repertoires were released in a freely available public database intended as a resource for research on the immune response to SARS-CoV-2. HLA class I and class II types, where available, came from metadata supplied by the sample provider rather than from assay-based typing. The material from the prospective study consisted of cDNA or gDNA derived from T cells, B-cell-depleted T cells, or PBMCs. Nearly every sample came with metadata listing a de-identified subject ID, COVID-19 status, age in years and sex. What the authors observed across the whole study: How much clinical and demographic metadata was included differed by source and by participant, and the metadata was provided uncurated.

The immunoSEQ Assay, a bias-controlled multiplex PCR, was used to amplify TCRbeta CDR3 regions from genomic DNA. Per the original workflow: The number of nucleated cells in each sample was estimated from the amplification of reference gene primers within the assay. To quantify the absolute abundance of each unique TCRbeta CDR3 rearrangement, sequence reads were collapsed and filtered. For each sample, productive Simpson clonality was calculated by taking the square root of Simpson's diversity index across productive rearrangements. Imported from immuneACCESS, the table was reduced by TCRdb to in-frame sequences with V and J called. These copies leave out some clones; in studies compared against another copy, an unresolved V gene accounts for under half, and the cause of the remainder is not known. Clone size and V and J calls were adopted from that table, with D and trimming inferred from the DNA. The sample profile shows roughly 87,000 clones; around nine tenths of them were found once. About 5% of the sample rests with the top ten.

From a lookup of the germline V gene, CDR1 and CDR2 are MDHEN and SYDVKM. Trimmed from V: 7 bases; trimmed from J: 1 base; junction bases lacking a gene match: 7. Inclusive of the bounding cysteine and phenylalanine, the CDR3 is 15 residues long. The sequence is cut down to CDR3 DNA, 45 bases in frame from base 1. Worth noting for this clone: Its antigen is still unknown. Per-base qualities were not stored, and no clone one base away is much larger.

Whole blood was collected in K2EDTA tubes by collaborating institutions according to the institutions' own protocols. For TCRbeta analysis, collaborators shipped samples as frozen whole blood, isolated PBMCs, or DNA extracted from either of those sample types. The TCR originated in a middle-aged man with acute or convalescent COVID-19. The sequencing sample was made of peripheral blood. The sequence is built from TRBV28 and TRBJ1-2; 9 middle bases align to TRBD1. The DNA sequence is as follows: TGTGCCAGCAATCCTTCGGACAGGGGTAACTATGGCTACACCTTC. It encodes CASNPSDRGNYGYTF.